The clone carrying this TCR beta chain was seen many times. Its matching antigen is unknown. The V gene lost 6 bases and the J gene lost 12 bases, with 11 bases spanning the gap. The length of the CDR3 is 11 residues. MiXCR, run by TCRdb on the 5' RACE reads, gives a single entry per CDR3 protein. This sample carries 200,000 to 300,000 distinct CDR3 sequences, roughly 3.5% of them seen once, and the ten largest clones take under 20%. This sample is drawn from a study of T cells after yellow fever vaccination. Whole-study results and caveats: Once the booster was given, most primary-vaccination clones reappeared, at approximately 97% for CD4 and more than 85% for CD8. Some clonotypes were seen in both the CD4 and the CD8 compartments. These made up a small share and likely arose from convergent recombination.

The gene calls are TRBV12-3 or TRBV12-4 and TRBJ1-4; TRBD1 might be the D (6 bases). The specimen was PBMCs, collected 15 days after the yellow fever booster vaccination. The clonotype comes from a man aged 18 to 30 who received the YFV17D yellow fever vaccine. Here the CDR3 DNA reads TGTGCCAGCAGCGGACAGATCGAACTGTTTTTT. Translation gives CASSGQIELFF.